One sample yielded the 20 T cell receptor beta chains listed below, sequenced in a study of blood T cell repertoires in COVID-19. Data came from immunoSEQ multiplex PCR; TCRdb stores just in-frame clones and leaves some out. Here the sample spans some 250,000 clones, around four fifths being singletons. Sequenced material: peripheral blood. Every receptor here comes from a man aged 35 to 55 with active or convalescent COVID-19.

The V gene is TRBV4-1, the J gene TRBJ1-1, with D maybe TRBD1 (6 bases). Germline V gives CDR1 MGHRA, CDR2 YSYEKL. Trimming shortened V by 4 bases and J by 1 base, and 16 bases separated the two germline ends. The CDR3 has 16 amino acids. The CDR3 DNA sequence: TGCGCCAGCAGCCCACGAGGCCAGGGGTCGAACACTGAAGCTTTCTTT. This sequence encodes CASSPRGQGSNTEAFF.

A few counts support this clone. The chain carries TRBV24-1 and TRBJ2-2; 9 nucleotides agree with TRBD1. The germline V gene encodes CDR1 KGHDR and CDR2 SFDVKD. The V and J ends lost 3 bases and 1 base, in that order; junction bases with no gene match: 2. CDR3 size: 16 residues. The chain's CDR3 is CATSDRDRENTGELFF. As DNA, the CDR3 is TGTGCCACCAGTGATAGGGACAGGGAGAACACCGGGGAGCTGTTTTTT.

This clone was seen a few times. The genes are TRBV3-1 (or the pseudogene TRBV3-2) and TRBJ2-2; 7 nucleotides align to TRBD2. This CDR3 has 16 residues. V shed 5 bases and J 6 bases; nucleotides not matched to a gene: 12. CDR1 is LGHDT, CDR2 YNNKEL, per germline (reference sequence). The CDR3 protein is CASSGLAGVSSGELFF. The CDR3 DNA reads TGTGCCAGCAGCGGTTTGGCGGGAGTATCGTCCGGGGAGCTGTTTTTT.

Many counts were recorded for this clone. V is TRBV9 and J is TRBJ2-1; TRBD2 matches 11 bases. From germline, CDR1 is SGDLS and CDR2 YYNGEE. This CDR3 has 15 residues. Trimming removed 4 bases from V and 9 bases from J; junction bases left unmatched: 9. For the CDR3, the DNA is TGTGCCAGCAGCCCCCCGACTAGCGGGGTCAGTGAGCAGTTCTTC. It codes for CASSPPTSGVSEQFF.

This clone was seen more than once but under ten times. The chain uses TRBV5-6 and TRBJ1-2; TRBD1 matches 9 bases. Trimming at V came to 1 base and at J to 0 bases, leaving 7 bases not matched to a gene. The CDR3 loop spans 17 amino acids. Per germline, CDR1 SGHDT and CDR2 YYEEEE. CDR3 residues: CASSLWGTGPSNYGYTF. The DNA for the CDR3 is TGTGCCAGCAGCTTGTGGGGGACAGGGCCATCTAACTATGGCTACACCTTC.

The rearrangement joins TRBV5-6 to TRBJ1-1; D call uncertain. Trimming shortened V by 2 bases and J by 0 bases, and 5 bases separated the two germline ends. Germline CDR1 and CDR2: SGHDT and YYEEEE. This CDR3 has 13 residues. CDR3 sequence reads: CASSFFMNTEAFF. The CDR3 DNA reads as TGTGCCAGCAGCTTTTTTATGAACACTGAAGCTTTCTTT.

The J gene is TRBJ2-7, the V gene TRBV2, with 8 bases identical to TRBD1. CDR1 is SNHLY and CDR2 is FYNNEI in the germline V gene. Trimming took 10 bases from V and 0 from J; bases not matched to a gene: 17. The CDR3 has 17 residues. CDR3 protein: CAITIGTGRPPSYEQYF. The CDR3 DNA is TGTGCCATTACGATCGGGACAGGTAGACCTCCCTCCTACGAGCAGTACTTC. Full variable domain (outside the CDR3, taken from reference TRBV2 and TRBJ2-7): EPEVTQTPSHQVTQMGQEVILRCVPISNHLYFYWYRQILGQKVEFLVSFYNNEISEKSEIFDDQFSVERPDGSNFTLKIRSTKLEDSAMYFCAITIGTGRPPSYEQYFGPGTRLTVT.

The chain uses TRBV4-1 and TRBJ2-7; D perhaps matches TRBD2 (6 bases). Trimming left V 3 bases short and J 6 bases short, with 15 bases between. The CDR3 spans 14 residues. The germline gives CDR1 MGHRA, CDR2 YSYEKL. The CDR3 is CASSHLGPGSEQYF. In DNA, the CDR3 is TGCGCCAGCAGCCACTTGGGACCCGGGAGCGAGCAGTACTTC.

The chain uses TRBV11-3 and TRBJ2-3; 10 bases are a match to TRBD2. Germline CDR1 and CDR2: SGHNT and YENEEA. J was trimmed by 4 bases and V by 1 base; bases with no gene match: 5. The CDR3 has 16 amino acids. DNA of the CDR3: TGTGCCAGCAGCTTAGTCCTAGCGGGAGAGGCAGATACGCAGTATTTT. Its protein product is CASSLVLAGEADTQYF.

The chain recombines TRBV18 with TRBJ2-2, with D possibly being TRBD1 (6 bases). CDR3 length: 16 residues. V lost 5 bases, J lost 8 bases, and 21 bases lay in between. Germline V gene sequence: CDR1 KGHSH, CDR2 LQKENI. This chain's CDR3 is CASSAQLTGSEGELFF. In DNA form, the CDR3 reads TGTGCCAGCTCAGCTCAACTCACAGGGTCGGAGGGGGAGCTGTTTTTT.

This sequence joins TRBV3-1 (or the pseudogene TRBV3-2) and TRBJ2-7, with no clear D. This CDR3 region has 15 residues. The V gene's germline CDR1 is LGHDT and CDR2 YNNKEL (reference sequence). The V and J ends lost 0 bases and 1 base respectively, with 10 bases between them. DNA of the CDR3: TGTGCCAGCAGCCAAGATCCCACGGAGTCCTACGAGCAGTACTTC. Translating it yields CASSQDPTESYEQYF.

This clone was counted once. The chain is built from TRBV30 and TRBJ2-4, with 7 bases lining up with TRBD2. With 3 bases clipped from V and 0 bases from J, the junction kept 14 bases outside the gene matches. Per the germline V gene, CDR1 is GTSNPN and CDR2 is SVGIG (reference sequence). The CDR3 loop spans 18 amino acids. The CDR3 nucleotides are TGTGCCTGGAGCTTCGCTAGCAGCGGGGTTTTAGCCAAAAACATTCAGTACTTC. Translated: CAWSFASSGVLAKNIQYF.

The rearrangement links TRBV7-3 to TRBJ2-3; 7 positions agree with TRBD2. The CDR3 is made up of 14 amino acids. V gave up 6 bases and J gave up 4 bases; unmatched junction bases: 7. Germline CDR1 SGHTA, CDR2 FQGTGA. The CDR3 nucleotides read TGTGCCAGCAGTTCCAGCGGGATTGCAGATACGCAGTATTTT. Its translation is CASSSSGIADTQYF. Full variable domain (rest looked up from reference TRBV7-3 and TRBJ2-3): GAGVSQTPSNKVTEKGKYVELRCDPISGHTALYWYRQSLGQGPEFLIYFQGTGAADDSGLPNDRFFAVRPEGSVSTLKIQRTERGDSAVYLCASSSSGIADTQYFGPGTRLTVL.

The chain employs TRBV11-3 and TRBJ2-5; 7 nucleotides line up with TRBD1. Germline CDR1 is SGHNT and CDR2 is YENEEA. The ends lost 5 bases at V and 1 base at J; junction bases unmatched: 4. The CDR3 has 14 residues. Here the CDR3 DNA reads TGTGCCAGCAGCCATGGGGACAGCCAAGAGACCCAGTACTTC. As protein: CASSHGDSQETQYF.

The V call is TRBV12-5, the J call TRBJ2-7; 13 positions match TRBD2. With 1 base clipped from V and 4 bases from J, the junction kept 1 base outside the gene matches. This CDR3 comprises 15 residues. Per germline, CDR1 LGHNT and CDR2 FRNRAP. Here the CDR3 DNA reads TGTGCTAGTGGTTTGGGGACTAGCGGGAGTTACGAGCAGTACTTC. It encodes CASGLGTSGSYEQYF.

V usage is TRBV7-8 and J usage is TRBJ2-2; a possible D gene is TRBD2 (7 bases). CDR3 length equals 14 residues. V was trimmed by 5 bases and J by 5 bases, leaving 12 bases between them. The V gene's germline CDR1 is SGHVS and CDR2 FQNEAQ. The CDR3: CASSPGRGTGELFF. For the CDR3, the DNA is TGTGCCAGCAGCCCAGGGAGGGGGACCGGGGAGCTGTTTTTT.

This CDR3 is CASSYVQGKKTQYF. In DNA form, the CDR3 reads TGTGCCAGCAGTTACGTGCAGGGTAAAAAGACCCAGTACTTC. The rearrangement uses TRBV6-5 and TRBJ2-5, with a tentative D call TRBD1 (5 bases). The CDR3 consists of 14 residues. The V gene's germline CDR1 is MNHEY and CDR2 SVGAGI. Trimming took 2 bases from V and 6 from J, leaving 13 bases between them.

The chain combines TRBV7-9 with TRBJ2-5, with 7 bases aligning to TRBD1. The CDR3 spans 14 residues. Looked up from germline, CDR1 is SEHNR and CDR2 is FQNEAQ (reference sequence). The junction had 5 bases not matched to a gene; V was cut back by 5 bases and J by 2 bases. The CDR3: CASSLGTAQETQYF. The CDR3, as DNA: TGTGCCAGCAGCCTGGGGACAGCTCAAGAGACCCAGTACTTC.

This clone was seen more than once but under ten times. The chain is built from TRBV5-4 and TRBJ1-3; D gene ambiguous. Germline loops: CDR1 SGHNT, CDR2 YYREEE (reference sequence). The V gene lost 4 bases and the J gene lost 7 bases, with 18 bases spanning the gap. This CDR3 has 15 residues. The CDR3 nucleotides are TGTGCCAGCAGCCCGGAGATCGGGTCTCGGAACACCATATATTTT. This gives the protein CASSPEIGSRNTIYF.

The rearrangement links TRBV28 to TRBJ1-1; 7 bases align to TRBD1. J lost 4 bases, V lost 6 bases, and 17 bases had no gene match. Germline V gene sequence: CDR1 MDHEN, CDR2 SYDVKM. CDR3 length equals 17 residues. For the CDR3, the DNA is TGTGCCAGCAGCATCCGGACAGGATATAATATAAGCACTGAAGCTTTCTTT. Translating gives CASSIRTGYNISTEAFF.